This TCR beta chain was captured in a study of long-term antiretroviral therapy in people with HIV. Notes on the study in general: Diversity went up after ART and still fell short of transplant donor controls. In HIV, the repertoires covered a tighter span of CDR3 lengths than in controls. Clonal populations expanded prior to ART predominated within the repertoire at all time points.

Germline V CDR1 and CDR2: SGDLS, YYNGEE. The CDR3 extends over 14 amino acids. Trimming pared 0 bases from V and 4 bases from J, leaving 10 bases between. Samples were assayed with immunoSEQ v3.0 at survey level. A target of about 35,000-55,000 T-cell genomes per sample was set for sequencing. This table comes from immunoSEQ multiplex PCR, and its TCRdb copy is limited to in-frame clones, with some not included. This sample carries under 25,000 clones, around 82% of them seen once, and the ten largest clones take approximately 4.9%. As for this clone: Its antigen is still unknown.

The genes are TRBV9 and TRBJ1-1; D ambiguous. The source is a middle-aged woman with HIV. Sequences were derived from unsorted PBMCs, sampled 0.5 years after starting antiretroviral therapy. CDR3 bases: TGTGCCAGCAGCGTAGGGCAGAGCGCCACTGAAGCTTTCTTT. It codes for CASSVGQSATEAFF.